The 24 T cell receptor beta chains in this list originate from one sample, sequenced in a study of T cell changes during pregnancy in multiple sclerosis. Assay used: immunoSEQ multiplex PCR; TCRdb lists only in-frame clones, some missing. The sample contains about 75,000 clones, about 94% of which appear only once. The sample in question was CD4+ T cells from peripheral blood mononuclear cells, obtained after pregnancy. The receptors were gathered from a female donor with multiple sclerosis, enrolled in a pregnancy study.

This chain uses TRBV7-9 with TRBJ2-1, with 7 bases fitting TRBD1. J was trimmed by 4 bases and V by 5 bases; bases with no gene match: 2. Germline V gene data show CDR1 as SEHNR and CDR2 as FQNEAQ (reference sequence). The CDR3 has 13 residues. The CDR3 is CASSRGQYNEQFF. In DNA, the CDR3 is TGTGCCAGCAGCAGGGGACAGTACAATGAGCAGTTCTTC.

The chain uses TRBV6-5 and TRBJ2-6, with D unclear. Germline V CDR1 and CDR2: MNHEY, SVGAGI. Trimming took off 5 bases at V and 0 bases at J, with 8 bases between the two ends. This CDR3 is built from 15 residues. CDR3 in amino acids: CASSPRPSGANVLTF. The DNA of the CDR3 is TGTGCCAGCAGTCCGCGCCCCTCTGGGGCCAACGTCCTGACTTTC.

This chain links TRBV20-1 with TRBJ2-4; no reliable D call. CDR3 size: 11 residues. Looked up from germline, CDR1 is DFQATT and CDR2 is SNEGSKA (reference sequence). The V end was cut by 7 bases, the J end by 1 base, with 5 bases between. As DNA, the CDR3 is TGCAGTGGTCTTGCCAAAAACATTCAGTACTTC. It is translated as CSGLAKNIQYF.

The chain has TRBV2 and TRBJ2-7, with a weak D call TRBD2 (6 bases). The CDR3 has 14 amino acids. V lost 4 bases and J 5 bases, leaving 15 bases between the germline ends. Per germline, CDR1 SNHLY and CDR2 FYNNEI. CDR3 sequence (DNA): TGTGCCAGCAGTGTTCGTCAGGGAGGACACGAGCAGTACTTC. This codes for CASSVRQGGHEQYF.

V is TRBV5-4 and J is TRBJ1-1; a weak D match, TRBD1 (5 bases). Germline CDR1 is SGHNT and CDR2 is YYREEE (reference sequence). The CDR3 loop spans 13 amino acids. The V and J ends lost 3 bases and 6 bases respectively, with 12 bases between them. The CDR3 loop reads CASSSQGRPEAFF. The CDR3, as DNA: TGTGCCAGCAGCTCGCAGGGTAGGCCTGAAGCTTTCTTT.

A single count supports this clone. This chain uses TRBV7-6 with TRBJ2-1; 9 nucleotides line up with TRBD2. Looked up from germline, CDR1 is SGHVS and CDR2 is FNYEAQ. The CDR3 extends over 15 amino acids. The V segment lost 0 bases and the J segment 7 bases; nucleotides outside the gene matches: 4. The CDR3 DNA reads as TGTGCCAGCAGCTTAGCGCCTAGCGGGAAAAATGAGCAGTTCTTC. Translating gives CASSLAPSGKNEQFF.

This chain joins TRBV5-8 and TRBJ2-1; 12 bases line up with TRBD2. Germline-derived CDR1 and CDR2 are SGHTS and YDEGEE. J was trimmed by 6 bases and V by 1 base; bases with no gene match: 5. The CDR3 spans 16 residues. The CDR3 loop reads CASSLPTSGSFNEQFF. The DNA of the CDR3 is TGTGCCAGCAGCTTGCCGACTAGCGGGAGTTTCAATGAGCAGTTCTTC.

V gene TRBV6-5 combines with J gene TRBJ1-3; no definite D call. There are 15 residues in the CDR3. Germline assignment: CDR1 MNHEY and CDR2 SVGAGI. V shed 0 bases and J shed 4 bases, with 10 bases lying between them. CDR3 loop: CASSYSGGRGNTIYF. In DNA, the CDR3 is TGTGCCAGCAGTTACTCAGGCGGTAGGGGAAACACCATATATTTT.

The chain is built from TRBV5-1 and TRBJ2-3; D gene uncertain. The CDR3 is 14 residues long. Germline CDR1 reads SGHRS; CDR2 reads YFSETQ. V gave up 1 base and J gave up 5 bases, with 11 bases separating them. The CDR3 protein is CASSLISSGDTQYF. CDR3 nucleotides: TGCGCCAGCAGCTTGATTTCTAGTGGAGATACGCAGTATTTT.

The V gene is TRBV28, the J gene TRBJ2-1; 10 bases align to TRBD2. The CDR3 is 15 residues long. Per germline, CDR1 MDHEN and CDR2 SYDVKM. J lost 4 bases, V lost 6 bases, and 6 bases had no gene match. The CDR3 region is CASRPGTSVYNEQFF. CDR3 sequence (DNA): TGTGCCAGCAGGCCCGGGACTAGCGTATACAATGAGCAGTTCTTC.

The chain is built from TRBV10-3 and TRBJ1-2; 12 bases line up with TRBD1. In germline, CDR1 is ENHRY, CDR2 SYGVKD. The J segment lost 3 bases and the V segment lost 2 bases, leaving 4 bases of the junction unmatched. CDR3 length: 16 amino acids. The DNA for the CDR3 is TGTGCCATCAGTGAGACCGGGACAGGGGGCTACTATGGCTACACCTTC. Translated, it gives CAISETGTGGYYGYTF.

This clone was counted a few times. CDR3 sequence (DNA): TGTGCCAGTAGTATTAGGGGATGGGCTAGCGGAAGCTCCTACAATGAGCAGTTCTTC. Its protein is CASSIRGWASGSSYNEQFF. The chain combines TRBV19 with TRBJ2-1, with 7 bases aligning to TRBD2. CDR1 LNHDA and CDR2 SQIVND come from the germline V gene (reference sequence). CDR3 length: 19 residues. Unmatched junction bases numbered 14, after V lost 3 bases and J lost 0 bases. Full variable domain (missing parts from reference TRBV19 and TRBJ2-1): DGGITQSPKYLFRKEGQNVTLSCEQNLNHDAMYWYRQDPGQGLRLIYYSQIVNDFQKGDIAEGYSVSREKKESFPLTVTSAQKNPTAFYLCASSIRGWASGSSYNEQFFGPGTRLTVL.

CDR3 in DNA: TGTGCTCCCTCGGGTAGGGGTCTAGCGGTCCGCGTCACAGATACGCAGTATTTT. Amino acids: CAPSGRGLAVRVTDTQYF. The V and J genes are TRBV12-5 and TRBJ2-3; TRBD2 agrees at 7 bases. V lost 11 bases to trimming and J lost 2 bases; unmatched junction nucleotides: 22. The CDR3 loop spans 18 amino acids. Germline V gene sequence: CDR1 LGHNT, CDR2 FRNRAP.

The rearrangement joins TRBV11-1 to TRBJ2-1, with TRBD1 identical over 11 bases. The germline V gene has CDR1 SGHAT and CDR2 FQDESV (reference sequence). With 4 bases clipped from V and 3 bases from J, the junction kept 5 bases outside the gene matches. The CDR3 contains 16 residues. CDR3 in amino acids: CASSSTGTGGYNEQFF. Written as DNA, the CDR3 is TGTGCCAGCAGCTCTACCGGGACAGGGGGCTACAATGAGCAGTTCTTC.

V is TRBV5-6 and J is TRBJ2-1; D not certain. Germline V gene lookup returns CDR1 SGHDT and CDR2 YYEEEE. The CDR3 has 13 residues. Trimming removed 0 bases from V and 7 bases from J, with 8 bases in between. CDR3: CASSLAGLNEQFF. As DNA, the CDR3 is TGTGCCAGCAGCTTGGCGGGTTTGAATGAGCAGTTCTTC.

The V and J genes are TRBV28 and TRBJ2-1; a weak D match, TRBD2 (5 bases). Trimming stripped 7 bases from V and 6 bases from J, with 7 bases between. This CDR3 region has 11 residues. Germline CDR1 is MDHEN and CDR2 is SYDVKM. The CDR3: CASTDFNEQFF. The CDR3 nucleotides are TGTGCCAGCACGGACTTCAATGAGCAGTTCTTC.

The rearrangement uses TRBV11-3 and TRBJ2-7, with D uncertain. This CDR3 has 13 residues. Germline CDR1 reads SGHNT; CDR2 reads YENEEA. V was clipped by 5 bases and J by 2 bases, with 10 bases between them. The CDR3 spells CASSPLEAYEQYF. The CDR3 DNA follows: TGTGCCAGCAGCCCCCTAGAGGCCTACGAGCAGTACTTC.

CDR3 region: CASLEVAGAGANVLTF. The CDR3 region has the DNA TGTGCCTCCCTTGAGGTAGCGGGAGCTGGGGCCAACGTCCTGACTTTC. The chain joins TRBV5-4 to TRBJ2-6; the match to TRBD2 covers 9 bases. The CDR3 totals 16 residues. The ends lost 10 bases at V and 2 bases at J; junction bases unmatched: 10. Germline CDR1 reads SGHNT; CDR2 reads YYREEE (reference sequence). Full variable domain (missing parts from reference TRBV5-4 and TRBJ2-6): ETGVTQSPTHLIKTRGQQVTLRCSSQSGHNTVSWYQQALGQGPQFIFQYYREEENGRGNFPPRFSGLQFPNYSSELNVNALELDDSALYLCASLEVAGAGANVLTFGAGSRLTVL.

The CDR3, as DNA: TGCGCCAGCAGCTTGGGGGGAGACCCTGGGAAACTGTTTTTT. It specifies CASSLGGDPGKLFF. This rearrangement joins TRBV5-1 to TRBJ1-4; D unclear. Germline CDR1 reads SGHRS; CDR2 reads YFSETQ. Trimming cost V 0 bases and J 11 bases, with 14 bases left between them. The CDR3 runs 14 residues.

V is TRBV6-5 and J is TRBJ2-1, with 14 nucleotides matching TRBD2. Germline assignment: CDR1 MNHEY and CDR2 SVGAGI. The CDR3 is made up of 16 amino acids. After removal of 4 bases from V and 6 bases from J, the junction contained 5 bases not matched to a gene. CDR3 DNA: TGTGCCAGCAGTTCCGGGACTAGCGGGAGCTTCAATGAGCAGTTCTTC. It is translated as CASSSGTSGSFNEQFF.

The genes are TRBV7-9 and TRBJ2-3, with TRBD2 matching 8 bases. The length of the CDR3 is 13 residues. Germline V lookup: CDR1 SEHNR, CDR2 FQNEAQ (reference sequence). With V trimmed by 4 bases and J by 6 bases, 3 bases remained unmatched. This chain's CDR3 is CASSSQRGDTQYF. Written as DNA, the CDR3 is TGTGCCAGCAGCTCTCAGCGGGGGGATACGCAGTATTTT. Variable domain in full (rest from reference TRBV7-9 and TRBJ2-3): DTGVSQNPRHKITKRGQNVTFRCDPISEHNRLYWYRQTLGQGPEFLTYFQNEAQLEKSRLLSDRFSAERPKGSFSTLEIQRTEQGDSAMYLCASSSQRGDTQYFGPGTRLTVL.

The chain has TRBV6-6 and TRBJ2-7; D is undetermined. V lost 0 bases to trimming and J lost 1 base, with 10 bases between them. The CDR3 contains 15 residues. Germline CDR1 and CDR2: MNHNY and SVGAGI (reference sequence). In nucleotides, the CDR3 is TGTGCCAGCAGTTACTCAACGGTTGCTTCCTACGAGCAGTACTTC. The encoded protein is CASSYSTVASYEQYF.

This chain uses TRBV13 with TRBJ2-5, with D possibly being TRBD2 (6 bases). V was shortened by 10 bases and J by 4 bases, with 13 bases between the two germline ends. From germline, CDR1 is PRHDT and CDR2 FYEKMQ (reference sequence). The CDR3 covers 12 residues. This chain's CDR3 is CATHGGGETQYF. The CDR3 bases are TGTGCCACCCACGGGGGAGGAGAGACCCAGTACTTC.

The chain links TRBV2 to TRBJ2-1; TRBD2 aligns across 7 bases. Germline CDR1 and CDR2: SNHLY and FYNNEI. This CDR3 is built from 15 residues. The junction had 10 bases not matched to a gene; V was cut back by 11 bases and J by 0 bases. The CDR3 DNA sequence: TGTGCCGGTGAAACAGCGGGGAGCTCCTACAATGAGCAGTTCTTC. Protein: CAGETAGSSYNEQFF.